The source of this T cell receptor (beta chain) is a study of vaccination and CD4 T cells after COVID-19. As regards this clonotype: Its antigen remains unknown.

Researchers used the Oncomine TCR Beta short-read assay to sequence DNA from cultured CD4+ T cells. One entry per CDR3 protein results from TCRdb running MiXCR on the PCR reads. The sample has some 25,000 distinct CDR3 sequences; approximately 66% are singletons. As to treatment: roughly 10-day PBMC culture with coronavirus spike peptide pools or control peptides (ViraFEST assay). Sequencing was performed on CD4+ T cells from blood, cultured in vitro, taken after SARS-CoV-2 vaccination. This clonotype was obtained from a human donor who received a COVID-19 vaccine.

The CDR3: CASRVGQGSYEQYF. The CDR3 DNA is TGTGCCAGCAGAGTGGGACAGGGCTCGTACGAGCAGTACTTC. The chain is built from TRBV12-3 or TRBV12-4 and TRBJ2-7; 9 bases are shared with TRBD1. The CDR3 is 14 residues long. V lost 6 bases, J lost 4 bases, and 7 bases stayed unmatched.